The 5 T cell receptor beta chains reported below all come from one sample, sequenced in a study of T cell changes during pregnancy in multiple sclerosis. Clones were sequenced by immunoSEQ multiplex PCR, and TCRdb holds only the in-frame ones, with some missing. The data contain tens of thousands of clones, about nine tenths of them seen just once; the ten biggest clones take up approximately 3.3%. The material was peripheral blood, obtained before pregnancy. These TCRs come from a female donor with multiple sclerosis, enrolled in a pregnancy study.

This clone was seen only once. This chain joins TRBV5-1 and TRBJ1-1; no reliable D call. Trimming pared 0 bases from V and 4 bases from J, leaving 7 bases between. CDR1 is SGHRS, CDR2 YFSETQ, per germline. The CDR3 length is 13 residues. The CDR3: CASSLGAFTEAFF. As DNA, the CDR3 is TGCGCCAGCAGCTTGGGAGCTTTCACTGAAGCTTTCTTT.

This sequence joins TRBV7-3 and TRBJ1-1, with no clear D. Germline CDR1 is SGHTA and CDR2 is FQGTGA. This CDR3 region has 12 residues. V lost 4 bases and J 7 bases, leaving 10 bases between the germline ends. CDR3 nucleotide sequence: TGTGCCAGCAGCTCTCGGTCCGGTGAAGCTTTCTTT. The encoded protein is CASSSRSGEAFF.

CDR3 DNA sequence: TGTGCCAGCAGCCAACGGAGGACTGAAGCTTTCTTT. Amino acids: CASSQRRTEAFF. The V call is TRBV6-1, the J call TRBJ1-1; D gene unclear. Germline V lookup: CDR1 MNHNS, CDR2 SASEGT. Trimming pared 6 bases from V and 5 bases from J, leaving 10 bases between. This CDR3 is 12 amino acids long.

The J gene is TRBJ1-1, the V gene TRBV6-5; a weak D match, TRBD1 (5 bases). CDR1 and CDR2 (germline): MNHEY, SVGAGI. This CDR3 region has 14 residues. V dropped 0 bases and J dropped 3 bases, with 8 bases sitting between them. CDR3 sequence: CASSYSPGDTEAFF. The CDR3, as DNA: TGTGCCAGCAGTTACTCCCCGGGGGACACTGAAGCTTTCTTT.

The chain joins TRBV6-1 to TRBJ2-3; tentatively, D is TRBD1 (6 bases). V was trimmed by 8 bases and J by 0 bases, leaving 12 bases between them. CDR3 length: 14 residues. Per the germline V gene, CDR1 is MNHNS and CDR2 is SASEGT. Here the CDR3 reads CASFYRDSTDTQYF. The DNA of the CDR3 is TGTGCCAGCTTTTACAGGGACAGCACAGATACGCAGTATTTT.